The 18 T cell receptor beta chains presented below share a single source sample, sequenced in a study of blood T cell repertoires in COVID-19. Some clones are missing from TCRdb's copy, which holds only in-frame ones; the method was immunoSEQ multiplex PCR. The data hold over 150,000 clones, with around 83% observed a single time. The specimen was peripheral blood. Receptors originate from a human donor in a cohort sampled during active COVID-19.

On this clone itself: One end of the junction fails to match germline, which may point to a read error. This sequence joins TRBV5-1 and TRBJ2-1, with TRBD2 matching over 9 bases. This CDR3 is 15 amino acids long. The germline V gene has CDR1 SGHRS and CDR2 YFSETQ. CDR3 protein: CASSLLVAGDNEQFF. The CDR3 DNA is TGCGCCAGCAGCTTGTTGGTAGCGGGAGACAATGAGCAATTCTTC.

This chain links TRBV28 with TRBJ2-1, with D tentatively TRBD2 (6 bases). V lost 2 bases to trimming and J lost 10 bases, with 18 bases between them. The germline CDR1 and CDR2 sequences are MDHEN and SYDVKM. This CDR3 region has 15 residues. In DNA form, the CDR3 reads TGTGCCAGCAGTTTAAGGAGGGATGAGGTAGGGGAGCAGTTCTTC. Protein: CASSLRRDEVGEQFF.

The table lists this clone with many counts. This sequence joins TRBV20-1 and TRBJ2-1; tentative D call: TRBD1 (5 bases). V lost 6 bases, J lost 10 bases, and 13 bases lay in between. From germline, CDR1 is DFQATT and CDR2 SNEGSKA (reference sequence). CDR3 length: 11 residues. DNA for the CDR3: TGCAGTGCCTCGGACCGACAGGAGCAGTTCTTC. Amino acids: CSASDRQEQFF.

The CDR3 DNA reads TGCAGCGGGCAAACCCAGGGGGCCGGTTCCGGGGAGCTGTTTTTT. Its translation: CSGQTQGAGSGELFF. This chain joins TRBV29-1 and TRBJ2-2; 8 bases match TRBD1. This CDR3 is built from 15 residues. With 7 bases clipped from V and 6 bases from J, the junction kept 13 bases outside the gene matches. Germline assignment: CDR1 SQVTM and CDR2 ANQGSEA.

The rearrangement uses TRBV19 and TRBJ2-7, with D perhaps TRBD2 (6 bases). V lost 1 base and J lost 4, with 14 bases in between. In germline, CDR1 is LNHDA, CDR2 SQIVND (reference sequence). This CDR3 is 15 amino acids long. CDR3 protein: CASSIVAGRSYEQYF. The CDR3 DNA sequence: TGTGCCAGTAGTATAGTTGCCGGGAGATCATACGAGCAGTACTTC.

The genes are TRBV28 and TRBJ1-4; 11 nucleotides agree with TRBD1. With 10 bases clipped from V and 5 bases from J, the junction kept 6 bases outside the gene matches. The CDR3 covers 14 residues. Germline V CDR1 and CDR2: MDHEN, SYDVKM. CDR3 residues: CATRTGGGNEKLFF. DNA of the CDR3: TGTGCCACCCGGACAGGGGGCGGGAATGAAAAACTGTTTTTT.

This sequence joins TRBV11-3 and TRBJ2-3; D not certain. The V and J ends lost 0 bases and 0 bases respectively, with 7 bases between them. Germline values: CDR1 SGHNT, CDR2 YENEEA. This CDR3 region has 15 residues. CDR3 sequence: CASSLDTVSTDTQYF. In DNA form, the CDR3 reads TGTGCCAGCAGCTTAGACACAGTTAGCACAGATACGCAGTATTTT.

The table lists this clone with a count of one. V and J are TRBV5-5 and TRBJ1-1, with 9 bases fitting TRBD1. CDR1 is SGHKS and CDR2 is YYEKEE in the germline V gene (reference sequence). This CDR3 region has 16 residues. V lost 2 bases and J lost 1; bases outside the gene matches: 6. CDR3 DNA: TGTGCCAGCAGCTTACCACCGGGACAGGGGAACACTGAAGCTTTCTTT. Translation gives CASSLPPGQGNTEAFF.

The chain's CDR3 is CASSFPGGELFF. CDR3 nucleotides: TGTGCCAGCAGTTTCCCCGGCGGGGAGCTGTTTTTT. This chain links TRBV12-3 or TRBV12-4 with TRBJ2-2; unclear D gene. The V and J ends lost 3 bases and 7 bases respectively, with 6 bases between them. The CDR3 covers 12 residues.

The V gene is TRBV3-1 (or the pseudogene TRBV3-2), the J gene TRBJ2-5; D is possibly TRBD1 (5 bases). Germline V CDR1 and CDR2: LGHDT, YNNKEL (reference sequence). This CDR3 is built from 12 residues. V was cut by 1 base and J by 9 bases, with 9 bases left in between. CDR3 protein: CASSQGGWAQYF. The CDR3 coding sequence is TGTGCCAGCAGCCAAGGGGGCTGGGCCCAGTACTTC.

This clone was observed a handful of times. V gene TRBV5-1 combines with J gene TRBJ2-7; 8 nucleotides agree with TRBD1. CDR1 and CDR2 (germline): SGHRS, YFSETQ. The CDR3 length is 13 residues. The V segment lost 6 bases and the J segment 2 bases; nucleotides outside the gene matches: 4. DNA of the CDR3: TGCGCCAGCACCCGGGGACAGGCCTACGAGCAGTACTTC. Protein product: CASTRGQAYEQYF.

The chain joins TRBV27 to TRBJ2-3, with 7 bases matching TRBD2. V lost 7 bases to trimming and J lost 0 bases; unmatched junction nucleotides: 13. The germline CDR1 and CDR2 sequences are MNHEY and SMNVEV (reference sequence). The CDR3 is 17 amino acids. The CDR3 sequence: CASTPRVGTTSTDTQYF. The CDR3 region has the DNA TGTGCCAGCACCCCTCGCGTCGGGACTACGAGCACAGATACGCAGTATTTT.

The chain carries TRBV28 and TRBJ2-7, with a weak D call TRBD1 (5 bases). Per the germline V gene, CDR1 is MDHEN and CDR2 is SYDVKM. V was clipped by 6 bases and J by 4 bases, with 19 bases between them. The CDR3 totals 15 residues. The CDR3 region is CASSSLGRAVYEQYF. The CDR3 DNA reads TGTGCCAGCAGCTCTCTCGGCAGGGCCGTGTACGAGCAGTACTTC.

This clone occurred a few times. The CDR3 here is CASRHEGERNTGELFF. The CDR3 region has the DNA TGTGCCAGCAGACATGAGGGGGAAAGGAACACCGGGGAGCTGTTTTTT. The chain links TRBV13 to TRBJ2-2; D is possibly TRBD1 (6 bases). CDR1 and CDR2 from the germline V gene are PRHDT and FYEKMQ (reference sequence). This CDR3 region has 16 residues. V dropped 6 bases and J dropped 1 base, with 15 bases sitting between them.

This clone has more than one count but fewer than ten. The rearrangement joins TRBV2 to TRBJ2-3, with D tentatively TRBD1 (6 bases). V was shortened by 6 bases and J by 14 bases, with 15 bases between the two germline ends. CDR1 is SNHLY and CDR2 is FYNNEI in the germline V gene. The CDR3 is 11 amino acids. CDR3 amino acids: CASRVQGNPYF. CDR3 coding DNA: TGTGCCAGCAGGGTACAGGGAAACCCGTATTTT.

The rearrangement joins TRBV28 to TRBJ1-6, with D perhaps matching TRBD1 (5 bases). In germline, CDR1 is MDHEN, CDR2 SYDVKM. The V gene lost 2 bases and the J gene lost 8 bases, with 13 bases spanning the gap. CDR3 size: 15 residues. The CDR3 coding sequence is TGTGCCAGCAGTTTAGGGGCAGGGATGGATTCACCCCTCCACTTT. It codes for CASSLGAGMDSPLHF. Variable domain in full (rest from reference TRBV28 and TRBJ1-6): DVKVTQSSRYLVKRTGEKVFLECVQDMDHENMFWYRQDPGLGLRLIYFSYDVKMKEKGDIPEGYSVSREKKERFSLILESASTNQTSMYLCASSLGAGMDSPLHFGNGTRLTVT.

The chain employs TRBV28 and TRBJ2-5; D is possibly TRBD2 (6 bases). The V gene's germline CDR1 is MDHEN and CDR2 SYDVKM. V was shortened by 7 bases and J by 2 bases, with 11 bases between the two germline ends. The CDR3 spans 13 residues. In DNA form, the CDR3 reads TGTGCCAGCAACGTGGGGGGTCAAGAGACCCAGTACTTC. Residues: CASNVGGQETQYF.

This rearrangement joins TRBV10-2 to TRBJ2-7; 9 bases fit TRBD1. The germline V gene encodes CDR1 WSHSY and CDR2 SAAADI. The CDR3 is 14 amino acids. With V trimmed by 6 bases and J by 6 bases, 9 bases remained unmatched. CDR3 residues: CASRPGTGFSEQYF. CDR3 DNA sequence: TGCGCCAGCAGACCGGGGACAGGGTTCAGCGAGCAGTACTTC.